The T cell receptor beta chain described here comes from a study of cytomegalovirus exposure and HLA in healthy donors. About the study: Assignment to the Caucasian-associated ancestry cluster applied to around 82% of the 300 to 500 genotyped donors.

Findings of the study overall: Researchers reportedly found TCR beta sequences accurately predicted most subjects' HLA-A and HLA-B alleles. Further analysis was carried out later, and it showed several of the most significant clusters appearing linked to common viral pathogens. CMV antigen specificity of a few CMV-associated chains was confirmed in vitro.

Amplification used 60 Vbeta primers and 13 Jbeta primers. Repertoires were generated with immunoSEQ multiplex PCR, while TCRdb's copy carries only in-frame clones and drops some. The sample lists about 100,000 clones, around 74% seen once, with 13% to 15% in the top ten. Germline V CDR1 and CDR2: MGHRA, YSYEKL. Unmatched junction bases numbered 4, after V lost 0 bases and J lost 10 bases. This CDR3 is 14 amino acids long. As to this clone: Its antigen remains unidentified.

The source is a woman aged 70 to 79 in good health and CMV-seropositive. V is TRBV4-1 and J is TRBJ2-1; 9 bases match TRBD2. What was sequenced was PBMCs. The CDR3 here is CASSQDFGTSEQFF. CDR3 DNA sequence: TGCGCCAGCAGCCAAGATTTCGGGACTAGCGAGCAGTTCTTC.